The 18 T cell receptor beta chains below come from one sample, sequenced in a study of monozygotic twins with inflammatory bowel disease. Reprocessing the 5' RACE reads, TCRdb reports a single entry for every CDR3 protein and omits DNA. The sample's table shows more than 300,000 distinct CDR3 sequences. The sequenced sample consisted of blood. All receptors derive from a human donor with ulcerative colitis or Crohn's disease, or a healthy co-twin of an affected twin (not recorded which).

This chain joins TRBV3-1 and TRBJ2-2. The CDR3 runs to 12 residues. CDR1 and CDR2 from the germline V gene are LGHDT and YNNKEL (reference sequence). The CDR3: CASSPRVGELFF.

The V gene is TRBV3-1, the J gene TRBJ2-5; TCRdb reports TRBD1, a call that lacks DNA to check it against. This CDR3 comprises 15 residues. Germline V gives CDR1 LGHDT, CDR2 YNNKEL (reference sequence). The CDR3 here is CASSQPLLDQETQYF.

The CDR3 loop reads CASSLGQGARLIYEQYF. The chain uses TRBV5-6 and TRBJ2-7; as DNA is missing, the TRBD1 call by TCRdb cannot be tested. CDR1 SGHDT and CDR2 YYEEEE come from the germline V gene. This CDR3 region has 17 residues. Filled out from reference TRBV5-6 and TRBJ2-7, the complete variable domain reads DAGVTQSPTHLIKTRGQQVTLRCSPKSGHDTVSWYQQALGQGPQFIFQYYEEEERQRGNFPDRFSGHQFPNYSSELNVNALLLGDSALYLCASSLGQGARLIYEQYFGPGTRLTVT.

V and J are TRBV11-1 and TRBJ2-6; no DNA is available, so the TRBD2 call from TCRdb remains unchecked. This CDR3 region has 18 residues. In germline, CDR1 is SGHAT, CDR2 FQDESV (reference sequence). This CDR3 reads CASSHSGLRSSGANVLTF.

The chain uses TRBV6-2 or TRBV6-3 and TRBJ2-1; the D call of TRBD1 rests on TCRdb alone, since no DNA is present to check it. Germline V lookup: CDR1 MNHEY, CDR2 SVGEGT. This CDR3 is built from 16 residues. The CDR3 spells CASSTPRTGAYNEQFF.

The chain links TRBV6-6 to TRBJ1-1; the D gene TCRdb calls, TRBD1, cannot be checked with no DNA. This CDR3 has 13 amino acids. The V gene's germline CDR1 is MNHNY and CDR2 SVGAGI (reference sequence). CDR3 amino acids: CASSYLTGAEAFF.

The rearrangement links TRBV5-4 to TRBJ1-2; TCRdb names TRBD1, which stays unverified in the absence of DNA. Germline assignment: CDR1 SGHNT and CDR2 YYREEE (reference sequence). This CDR3 has 12 residues. The CDR3 loop reads CASRLDRLGYTF.

The rearrangement links TRBV7-9 to TRBJ1-1. The V gene's germline CDR1 is SEHNR and CDR2 FQNEAQ (reference sequence). CDR3 size: 12 residues. The chain's CDR3 is CASSFSGTEAFF.

The V call is TRBV6-2 or TRBV6-3, the J call TRBJ2-3; TCRdb proposes TRBD1, but this gene call is untestable without DNA. This CDR3 has 13 residues. Germline V gene data show CDR1 as MNHEY and CDR2 as SVGEGT. The chain's CDR3 is CASSIGGTDTQYF.

The chain recombines TRBV6-2 or TRBV6-3 with TRBJ2-5; checking the TCRdb D call of TRBD1 is not possible without DNA. This CDR3 region has 13 residues. CDR1 and CDR2 (germline): MNHEY, SVGEGT. The CDR3 sequence: CASTRGLQETQYF.

The rearrangement links TRBV20-1 to TRBJ1-2; absent DNA, TCRdb's TRBD1 call cannot be checked. CDR1 DFQATT and CDR2 SNEGSKA come from the germline V gene (reference sequence). This CDR3 is 15 amino acids long. The CDR3 loop is CSARDLLRGYYGYTF.

The V call is TRBV7-9, the J call TRBJ1-2; absent DNA, TCRdb's TRBD1 call cannot be checked. This CDR3 is 16 amino acids long. Germline V gene sequence: CDR1 SEHNR, CDR2 FQNEAQ (reference sequence). The CDR3 spells CASSFYRDMSEFGYTF.

The genes are TRBV6-5 and TRBJ1-2; the TCRdb D gene call, TRBD1, has no DNA to confirm it. Germline V gene sequence: CDR1 MNHEY, CDR2 SVGAGI. This CDR3 has 14 amino acids. This CDR3 reads CASSYSQGNYGYTF.

The chain couples TRBV29-1 to TRBJ2-2. The CDR3 length is 13 residues. CDR1 SQVTM and CDR2 ANQGSEA come from the germline V gene. The CDR3 sequence: CSVAQVNTGELFF.

V and J are TRBV11-2 and TRBJ1-6; absent DNA, TCRdb's TRBD1 call cannot be checked. The CDR3 runs to 18 residues. Per germline, CDR1 SGHAT and CDR2 FQNNGV. Here the CDR3 reads CASSLGDRGASYNSPLHF.

The J gene is TRBJ1-1, the V gene TRBV6-2 or TRBV6-3; the TCRdb D gene call, TRBD1, has no DNA to confirm it. The germline gives CDR1 MNHEY, CDR2 SVGEGT. There are 15 residues in the CDR3. CDR3 sequence reads: CASRPSGTLGTEAFF.

The V gene is TRBV7-9, the J gene TRBJ2-3; the TCRdb D gene call, TRBD1, has no DNA to confirm it. CDR1 is SEHNR and CDR2 is FQNEAQ in the germline V gene (reference sequence). The CDR3 has 14 residues. CDR3 region: CASSFIRGKDTQYF.

The J gene is TRBJ1-2, the V gene TRBV6-4; the TCRdb call, TRBD1, lacks DNA for checking. CDR3 size: 14 residues. CDR1 MRHNA and CDR2 SNTAGT come from the germline V gene. This chain's CDR3 is CASSPPKFNYGYTF.